The present TCR beta chain was sequenced within a study of shared clonotypes between healthy human individuals. The study's findings and limits: Sample collection involved blood only; tissue repertoires are likely different.

As regards this clone: Its antigen is not known. The sample contains more than one DNA sequence encoding this CDR3.

Genomic DNA of each subset was evenly split across several immunoSEQ plates. Clones were read by immunoSEQ multiplex PCR, and TCRdb kept only the in-frame ones, dropping some. This sample has approximately 980,000 clones, with around 80% found just once. Looked up from germline, CDR1 is SNHLY and CDR2 is FYNNEI. The junction had 3 bases not matched to a gene; V was cut back by 5 bases and J by 7 bases. The CDR3 length is 14 residues. This TCR was sampled from a man between 18 and 35 years old in good health. The chain joins TRBV2 to TRBJ1-6, with 9 bases that match TRBD1. Sequencing was carried out using memory CD4+ T cells sorted from blood. Subset given: CD45RA-negative fraction. CDR3 sequence reads: CASSSGTGNSPLHF. The CDR3 coding sequence is TGTGCCAGCAGTTCCGGGACAGGGAATTCACCCCTCCACTTT.